The 3 T cell receptor beta chains listed next were all sequenced from one sample in a study of CD4 and CD8 cells across lung adenocarcinoma regions (dated 2018 in TCRdb). Libraries were built with PCR. TCRdb lists the instrument as HiSeq X Ten. TCRdb handled the public reads itself, with Q25 trimming in fastp and clone calling in MiXCR, and kept productive beta chains. Rows with a matching CDR3 protein are joined into one entry that keeps the most common DNA and genes. The sample table shows 5,500 to 7,500 distinct CDR3 sequences, and roughly 54% are seen once. Together, the top ten hold about 39% of the sample. The sequenced material came from CD8+ T cells from the center of a lung tumor. Interpreted using the paper, the cell subset or site label stands for: tumor center region. All receptors come from a male donor with lung adenocarcinoma. The CD4 and CD8 labels of this study may be unreliable.

This clonotype has a handful of counts. The chain combines TRBV6-5 with TRBJ2-4, with D perhaps matching TRBD1 (6 bases). CDR1 is MNHEY and CDR2 is SVGAGI in the germline V gene. V dropped 3 bases and J dropped 13 bases, with 16 bases sitting between them. The CDR3 consists of 13 residues. The CDR3 region is CASSYSRGNEQYF. As DNA, the CDR3 is TGTGCCAGCAGTTATTCAAGGGGGAATGAGCAGTACTTC.

This clonotype was observed a handful of times. This chain uses TRBV7-2 with TRBJ2-5; tentatively, D is TRBD2 (6 bases). The length of the CDR3 is 15 residues. The germline V and J ends were trimmed by 4 bases and 2 bases, with 14 bases remaining between them. Germline lookup yields CDR1 SGHTA and CDR2 FQGNSA. The CDR3 sequence is CASSSDYQRQETQYF. The CDR3 DNA reads as TGTGCCAGCAGCTCGGACTACCAGCGGCAAGAGACCCAGTACTTC.

Sample share makes this clonotype medium-sized. The V gene is TRBV6-1, the J gene TRBJ2-6; D remains ambiguous. Trimming shortened V by 4 bases and J by 0 bases, and 7 bases separated the two germline ends. This CDR3 comprises 15 residues. CDR1 and CDR2 from the germline V gene are MNHNS and SASEGT. CDR3 nucleotide sequence: TGTGCCAGCAGTGGGCCGGTCTCTGGGGCCAACGTCCTGACTTTC. As protein: CASSGPVSGANVLTF.